The 13 T cell receptor beta chains reported below all come from one sample, sequenced in a study of cytomegalovirus exposure and HLA in healthy donors listed by TCRdb under 2017. Library preparation was by the immunoSEQ multiplex PCR assay. The multiplex PCR relied on a mix of 60 forward primers for TCR Vbeta segments and 13 reverse primers for TCR Jbeta segments. Imported from immuneACCESS, the table was reduced by TCRdb to in-frame sequences with V and J called. These copies leave out some clones; in studies compared against another copy, an unresolved V gene accounts for under half, and the cause of the remainder is not known. In this sample the table shows about 89,000 clones, around 84% of which occur a single time. The ten largest account for 6% to 7.5% of the sample. Sequenced material: PBMCs. These receptors originate from a man in his forties in good health and CMV-seropositive.

The V and J genes are TRBV5-4 and TRBJ2-1, with 14 bases fitting TRBD2. V lost 4 bases and J lost 3; bases outside the gene matches: 6. This CDR3 region has 17 residues. CDR1 SGHNT and CDR2 YYREEE come from the germline V gene (reference sequence). The CDR3 DNA sequence: TGTGCCAGCAGCCTTGGACTAGCGGGGGGCTTCTACAATGAGCAGTTCTTC. It is translated as CASSLGLAGGFYNEQFF.

The chain couples TRBV25-1 to TRBJ2-7, with 10 bases aligning to TRBD2. The trim removed 2 bases at V and 1 base at J, leaving 5 bases unmatched. The CDR3 consists of 16 residues. Germline V gives CDR1 MGHDK, CDR2 SYGVNS. The CDR3 spells CASSEHGTSVSYEQYF. Here the CDR3 DNA reads TGTGCCAGCAGTGAACACGGGACTAGCGTTTCCTACGAGCAGTACTTC.

Only a few counts were recorded for this clone. The V and J genes are TRBV11-2 and TRBJ1-2; D is unresolved. The CDR3 runs 13 residues. Germline V gene lookup returns CDR1 SGHAT and CDR2 FQNNGV. Trimming cost V 2 bases and J 6 bases, with 10 bases left between them. CDR3 region: CASSLTAADGYTF. In DNA form, the CDR3 reads TGTGCCAGCAGCTTAACGGCAGCGGATGGCTACACCTTC.

In regard to this clone: The sample holds other DNA sequences that translate to the same CDR3. The chain couples TRBV21-1 to TRBJ1-5. TRBV21-1 is given as a pseudogene. This CDR3 contains 16 residues. The CDR3 is CASSGPPERETQPQHF. DNA for the CDR3: TGTGCCAGCAGCGGGCCCCCCGAACGGGAAACTCAGCCCCAGCATTTT.

The J gene is TRBJ2-7, the V gene TRBV11-3; the match to TRBD1 covers 10 bases. V lost 1 base to trimming and J lost 7 bases; unmatched junction nucleotides: 7. The CDR3 loop spans 15 amino acids. Germline V CDR1 and CDR2: SGHNT, YENEEA. The CDR3 bases are TGTGCCAGCAGCTTAGCCCGGGACAGGGGACAGGAGCAGTACTTC. This encodes CASSLARDRGQEQYF.

The rearrangement joins TRBV10-3 to TRBJ2-7; TRBD1 aligns across 7 bases. CDR1 is ENHRY and CDR2 is SYGVKD in the germline V gene. This CDR3 region has 14 residues. J lost 5 bases, V lost 5 bases, and 9 bases had no gene match. The CDR3 here is CAISRDSTSNEQYF. In nucleotides, the CDR3 is TGTGCCATCAGTCGGGACAGTACCTCTAACGAGCAGTACTTC.

The chain carries TRBV7-9 and TRBJ2-7; D gene ambiguous. Trimming took off 4 bases at V and 6 bases at J, with 25 bases between the two ends. CDR3 length: 17 amino acids. Per germline, CDR1 SEHNR and CDR2 FQNEAQ (reference sequence). DNA of the CDR3: TGTGCCAGCAGCTACATGCGGTCCGCGACCCAAACGGGCGAGCAGTACTTC. Translating it yields CASSYMRSATQTGEQYF.

V and J are TRBV7-8 and TRBJ1-1, with D possibly being TRBD1 (5 bases). The germline gives CDR1 SGHVS, CDR2 FQNEAQ. Between the trimmed V and J ends, which lost 0 bases and 8 bases, there was a span of 10 bases. This CDR3 region has 13 residues. The CDR3 DNA reads TGTGCCAGCAGCTTAGCCCAGGGCACCGAAGCTTTCTTT. As protein: CASSLAQGTEAFF.

V gene TRBV18 combines with J gene TRBJ2-1; 8 bases are a match to TRBD2. There are 16 residues in the CDR3. The ends lost 3 bases at V and 2 bases at J; junction bases unmatched: 6. The germline CDR1 and CDR2 sequences are KGHSH and LQKENI. This CDR3 reads CASSPPREGTYNEQFF. The CDR3 nucleotides read TGTGCCAGCTCACCCCCACGGGAGGGAACCTACAATGAGCAGTTCTTC.

The chain combines TRBV5-6 with TRBJ2-5; 8 nucleotides match TRBD1. V dropped 1 base and J dropped 4; count of bases not matched to a gene: 0. The CDR3 has 13 amino acids. Germline assignment: CDR1 SGHDT and CDR2 YYEEEE. The CDR3 reads CASSLTGGETQYF. The CDR3 bases are TGTGCCAGCAGCTTGACAGGGGGAGAGACCCAGTACTTC.

The CDR3 reads CASIPTGGSYNEQFF. CDR3 DNA sequence: TGTGCCAGCATTCCGACAGGGGGATCCTACAATGAGCAGTTCTTC. This chain joins TRBV28 and TRBJ2-1; 9 bases match TRBD1. CDR1 is MDHEN, CDR2 SYDVKM, per germline. J lost 1 base, V lost 7 bases, and 5 bases had no gene match. The CDR3 contains 15 residues.

In this sample, this clone turned up once. J is TRBJ2-2 and V is TRBV19, with 9 bases fitting TRBD1. Per the germline V gene, CDR1 is LNHDA and CDR2 is SQIVND (reference sequence). V was clipped by 4 bases and J by 7 bases; unmatched bases: 1. The CDR3 extends over 13 amino acids. In DNA form, the CDR3 reads TGTGCCAGTAGTAGGGACAGGGACGGGGAGCTGTTTTTT. It codes for CASSRDRDGELFF.

This sequence joins TRBV7-9 and TRBJ1-1, with D possibly being TRBD1 (6 bases). The CDR3 length is 14 residues. Germline V gives CDR1 SEHNR, CDR2 FQNEAQ (reference sequence). V was cut by 4 bases and J by 1 base, with 10 bases left in between. The CDR3 here is CASSSQGWNTEAFF. The CDR3 DNA follows: TGTGCCAGCAGCTCACAGGGATGGAACACTGAAGCTTTCTTT.